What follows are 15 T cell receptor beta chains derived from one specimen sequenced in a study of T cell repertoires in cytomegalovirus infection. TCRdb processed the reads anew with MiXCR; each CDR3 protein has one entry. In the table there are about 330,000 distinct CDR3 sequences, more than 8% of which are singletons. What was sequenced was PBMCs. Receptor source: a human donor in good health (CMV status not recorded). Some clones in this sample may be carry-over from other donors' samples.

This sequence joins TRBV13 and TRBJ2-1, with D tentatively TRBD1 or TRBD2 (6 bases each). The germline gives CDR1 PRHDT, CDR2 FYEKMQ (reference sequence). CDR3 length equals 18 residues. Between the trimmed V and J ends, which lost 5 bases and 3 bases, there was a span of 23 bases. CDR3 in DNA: TGTGCCAGCAGCCCGGGCCGGATGCAGGGGAGGAGCTACAATGAGCAGTTCTTC. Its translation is CASSPGRMQGRSYNEQFF.

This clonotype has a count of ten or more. In DNA form, the CDR3 reads TGTGCCAGCAACTCCGAGGGGAATCAGGGCGCTTGGGTTCGAAATCAGCCCCAGCATTTT. This encodes CASNSEGNQGAWVRNQPQHF. The chain links TRBV28 to TRBJ1-5; tentatively, D is TRBD1 (5 bases). Deletions cut 7 bases from V and 4 bases from J, with 32 bases between. The CDR3 covers 20 residues. Germline values: CDR1 MDHEN, CDR2 SYDVKM.

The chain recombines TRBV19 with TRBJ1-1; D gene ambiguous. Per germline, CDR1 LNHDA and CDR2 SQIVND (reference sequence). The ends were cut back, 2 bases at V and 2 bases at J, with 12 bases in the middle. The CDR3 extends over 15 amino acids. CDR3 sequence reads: CASSIKAGLNTEAFF. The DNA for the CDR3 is TGTGCCAGTAGTATAAAGGCCGGACTTAACACTGAAGCTTTCTTT.

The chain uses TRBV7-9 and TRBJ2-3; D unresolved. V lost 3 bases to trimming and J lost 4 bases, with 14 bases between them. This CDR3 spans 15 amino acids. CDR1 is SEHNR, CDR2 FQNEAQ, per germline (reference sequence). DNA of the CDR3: TGTGCCAGCAGCTTGTGGGTTAGTCCTCCAGATACGCAGTATTTT. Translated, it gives CASSLWVSPPDTQYF.

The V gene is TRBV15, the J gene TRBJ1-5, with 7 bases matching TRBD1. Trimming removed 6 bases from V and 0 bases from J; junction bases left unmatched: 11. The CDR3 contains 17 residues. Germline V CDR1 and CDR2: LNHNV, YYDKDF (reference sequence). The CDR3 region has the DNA TGTGCCACCAGAGGGGAGGGGGCGGATTATAGCAATCAGCCCCAGCATTTT. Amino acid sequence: CATRGEGADYSNQPQHF.

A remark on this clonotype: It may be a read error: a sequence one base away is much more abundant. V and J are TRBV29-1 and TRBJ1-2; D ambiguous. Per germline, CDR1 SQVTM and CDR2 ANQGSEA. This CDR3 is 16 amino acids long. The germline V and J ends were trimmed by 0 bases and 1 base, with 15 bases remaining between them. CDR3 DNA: TGCAGCGTTGAAGATCGGAAGAAACGATGTAACTATGGCTACACCTTC. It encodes CSVEDRKKRCNYGYTF.

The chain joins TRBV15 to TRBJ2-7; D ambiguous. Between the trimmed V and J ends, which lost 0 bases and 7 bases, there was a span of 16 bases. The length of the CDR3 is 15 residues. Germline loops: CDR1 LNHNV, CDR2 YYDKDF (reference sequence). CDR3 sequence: CATSRDRKNLWEQYF. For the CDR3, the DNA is TGTGCCACCAGCAGAGATAGGAAGAACCTTTGGGAGCAGTACTTC.

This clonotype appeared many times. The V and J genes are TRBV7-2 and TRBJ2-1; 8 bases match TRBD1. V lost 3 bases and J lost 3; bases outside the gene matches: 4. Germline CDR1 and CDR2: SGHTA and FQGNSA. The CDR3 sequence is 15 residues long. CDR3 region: CASSLTGTGYNEQFF. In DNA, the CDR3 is TGTGCCAGCAGCTTGACCGGGACAGGCTACAATGAGCAGTTCTTC.

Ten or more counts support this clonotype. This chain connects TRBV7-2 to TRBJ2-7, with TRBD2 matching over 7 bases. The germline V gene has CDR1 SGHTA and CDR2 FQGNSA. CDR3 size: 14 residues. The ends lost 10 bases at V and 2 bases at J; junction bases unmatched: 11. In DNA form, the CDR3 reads TGTGCCACTCCGAGTCGACTAGCAGCCTACGAGCAGTACTTC. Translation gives CATPSRLAAYEQYF.

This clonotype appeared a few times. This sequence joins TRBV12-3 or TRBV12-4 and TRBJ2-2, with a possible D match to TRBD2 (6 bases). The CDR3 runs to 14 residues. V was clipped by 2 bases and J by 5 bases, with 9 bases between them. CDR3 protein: CASSLFGTTGELFF. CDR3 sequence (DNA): TGTGCCAGCAGTTTATTTGGGACTACCGGGGAGCTGTTTTTT.

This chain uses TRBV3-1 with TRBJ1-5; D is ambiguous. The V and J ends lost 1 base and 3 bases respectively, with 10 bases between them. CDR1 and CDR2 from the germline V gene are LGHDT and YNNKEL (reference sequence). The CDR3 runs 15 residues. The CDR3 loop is CASSQGDGYNQPQHF. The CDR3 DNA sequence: TGTGCCAGCAGCCAAGGTGACGGATACAATCAGCCCCAGCATTTT.

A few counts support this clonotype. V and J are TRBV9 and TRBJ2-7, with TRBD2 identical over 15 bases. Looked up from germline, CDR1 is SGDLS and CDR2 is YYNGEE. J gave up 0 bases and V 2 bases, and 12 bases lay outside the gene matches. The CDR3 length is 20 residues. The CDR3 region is CASSVVKRTSGRESSYEQYF. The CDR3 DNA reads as TGTGCCAGCAGCGTTGTTAAAAGGACTAGCGGGAGGGAGAGCTCCTACGAGCAGTACTTC. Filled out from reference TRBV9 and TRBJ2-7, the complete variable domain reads DSGVTQTPKHLITATGQRVTLRCSPRSGDLSVYWYQQSLDQGLQFLIQYYNGEERAKGNILERFSAQQFPDLHSELNLSSLELGDSALYFCASSVVKRTSGRESSYEQYFGPGTRLTVT.

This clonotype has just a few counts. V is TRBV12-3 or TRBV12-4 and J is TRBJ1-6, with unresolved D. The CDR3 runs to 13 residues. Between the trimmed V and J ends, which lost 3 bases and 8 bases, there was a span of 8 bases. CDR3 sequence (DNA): TGTGCCAGCAGTTTGAGGCTGGATTCACCCCTCCACTTT. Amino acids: CASSLRLDSPLHF.

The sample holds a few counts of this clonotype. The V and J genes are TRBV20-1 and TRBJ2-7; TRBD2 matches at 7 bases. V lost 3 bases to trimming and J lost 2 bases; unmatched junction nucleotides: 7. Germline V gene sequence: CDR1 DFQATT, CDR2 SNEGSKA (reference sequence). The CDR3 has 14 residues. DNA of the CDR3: TGCAGTGCTAGGAGACTAGCCGATGCCTACGAGCAGTACTTC. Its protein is CSARRLADAYEQYF.

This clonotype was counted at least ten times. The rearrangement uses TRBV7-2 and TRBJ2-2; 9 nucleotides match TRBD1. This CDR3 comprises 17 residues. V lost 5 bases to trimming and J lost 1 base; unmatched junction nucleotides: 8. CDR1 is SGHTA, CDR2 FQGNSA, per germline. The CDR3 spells CASSPRRDRVNTGELFF. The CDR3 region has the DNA TGTGCCAGCAGCCCTCGCCGGGACAGGGTGAACACCGGGGAGCTGTTTTTT.